One sample yielded the 12 T cell receptor beta chains listed below, sequenced in a study of shared clonotypes between healthy human individuals. This table comes from immunoSEQ multiplex PCR, and its TCRdb copy is limited to in-frame clones, with some not included. The sample consists of around 2.5 million clones, approximately 93% of them appearing once. Specimen: naive CD4+ T cells from PBMCs. This sample's subset: CD45RA+ positively selected. The source of these receptors is a man between 18 and 35 years old in good health. Some clones in this sample may be carry-over from other donors' samples.

As regards this clone: Different DNA sequences within this sample yield the same CDR3. The chain joins TRBV5-1 to TRBJ2-1; 8 nucleotides line up with TRBD2. The CDR3 has 15 amino acids. The V and J ends lost 5 bases and 4 bases, in that order; junction bases with no gene match: 8. Looked up from germline, CDR1 is SGHRS and CDR2 is YFSETQ. The DNA for the CDR3 is TGCGCCAGCAGTTTGAGCGGGAGTGGGTACAATGAGCAGTTCTTC. Translating it yields CASSLSGSGYNEQFF.

This sequence joins TRBV5-5 and TRBJ2-5; possible D gene TRBD1, 5 bases. Germline CDR1 SGHKS, CDR2 YYEKEE (reference sequence). V lost 2 bases to trimming and J lost 4 bases, with 6 bases between them. CDR3 length: 12 residues. For the CDR3, the DNA is TGTGCCAGCAGCTTCCAGGGAGAGACCCAGTACTTC. Residues: CASSFQGETQYF.

J is TRBJ2-1 and V is TRBV14; D unresolved. Germline CDR1 reads SGHDN; CDR2 reads FVKESK. This CDR3 spans 13 amino acids. Trimming removed 0 bases at V and 9 bases at J, with 9 bases between. As DNA, the CDR3 is TGTGCCAGCAGCCAAGATATTAGGGCTGAGCAGTTCTTC. Its translation is CASSQDIRAEQFF.

The chain carries TRBV7-6 and TRBJ1-3; D is unclear. Germline CDR1 SGHVS, CDR2 FNYEAQ. The CDR3 has 13 amino acids. Deletions cut 7 bases from V and 2 bases from J, with 9 bases between. The CDR3, as DNA: TGTGCCAGCAAGGGCGGGGCTGGAAACACCATATATTTT. It yields the protein CASKGGAGNTIYF.

The V gene is TRBV9, the J gene TRBJ2-2; weak D call: TRBD2 (5 bases). Germline V gene sequence: CDR1 SGDLS, CDR2 YYNGEE. Deletions cut 4 bases from V and 4 bases from J, with 17 bases between. The CDR3 is 16 amino acids. CDR3 sequence: CASSPRTGPGTGELFF. The CDR3 DNA follows: TGTGCCAGCAGCCCTCGGACTGGCCCAGGCACCGGGGAGCTGTTTTTT.

The chain joins TRBV7-8 to TRBJ2-5, with TRBD2 matching 7 bases. Germline V CDR1 and CDR2: SGHVS, FQNEAQ. The CDR3 is made up of 15 amino acids. V was clipped by 1 base and J by 5 bases; unmatched bases: 7. CDR3 DNA: TGTGCCAGCAGCTTAGTCAGCGGGAAGCGGGAGACCCAGTACTTC. This encodes CASSLVSGKRETQYF.

About this clone itself: Additional DNA sequences in this sample encode the identical CDR3. The V and J genes are TRBV28 and TRBJ1-2, with D maybe TRBD1 (5 bases). CDR1 MDHEN and CDR2 SYDVKM come from the germline V gene. CDR3 length: 13 amino acids. Trimming stripped 3 bases from V and 4 bases from J, with 9 bases between. This CDR3 is CASSFRGGYGYTF. CDR3 coding DNA: TGTGCCAGCAGTTTCCGGGGGGGCTATGGCTACACCTTC.

In this sample, this clone turned up once. This sequence joins TRBV21-1 and TRBJ2-7; the D segment call TRBD2 is taken from the table without a DNA check. TRBV21-1 is flagged as a pseudogene. CDR3 size: 15 residues. The CDR3 bases are TGTGCCAGCAGCAGTAGCGGGAGACGGTACTACGAGCAGTACTTC. Protein sequence: CASSSSGRRYYEQYF.

The DNA of the CDR3 is TGTGCCAGCAGCCCGCAGACTAGCGGGATTGTCGGGGAGCTGTTTTTT. Translation gives CASSPQTSGIVGELFF. The chain links TRBV7-8 to TRBJ2-2; 11 bases fit TRBD2. Germline CDR1 is SGHVS and CDR2 is FQNEAQ. The CDR3 loop spans 16 amino acids. V shed 5 bases, J shed 7 bases, and the junction held 9 bases outside the gene matches.

Only one count was recorded for this clone. The chain recombines TRBV20-1 with TRBJ1-2; D not resolved. The V and J ends lost 8 bases and 5 bases respectively, with 12 bases between them. Per the germline V gene, CDR1 is DFQATT and CDR2 is SNEGSKA (reference sequence). The CDR3 loop spans 11 amino acids. The CDR3: CSLRRGYGYTF. DNA of the CDR3: TGCAGTCTTCGTCGGGGTTATGGCTACACCTTC.

The rearrangement joins TRBV19 to TRBJ1-1; D is uncertain. The CDR3 sequence is 11 residues long. Trimming shortened V by 3 bases and J by 6 bases, and 5 bases separated the two germline ends. CDR1 LNHDA and CDR2 SQIVND come from the germline V gene (reference sequence). CDR3 loop: CASSIVSEAFF. The CDR3, as DNA: TGTGCCAGTAGTATCGTCTCTGAAGCTTTCTTT.

V is TRBV5-1 and J is TRBJ2-1, with TRBD2 as a possible D gene (6 bases). The length of the CDR3 is 15 residues. Germline CDR1 SGHRS, CDR2 YFSETQ. Trimming shortened V by 7 bases and J by 1 base, and 15 bases separated the two germline ends. The CDR3 DNA reads as TGCGCCAGCGGCGTTGGGACTGCTTCCTACAATGAGCAGTTCTTC. It yields the protein CASGVGTASYNEQFF. The full variable domain, in which reference TRBV5-1 and TRBJ2-1 provide the parts outside the CDR3, is KAGVTQTPRYLIKTRGQQVTLSCSPISGHRSVSWYQQTPGQGLQFLFEYFSETQRNKGNFPGRFSGRQFSNSRSEMNVSTLELGDSALYLCASGVGTASYNEQFFGPGTRLTVL.